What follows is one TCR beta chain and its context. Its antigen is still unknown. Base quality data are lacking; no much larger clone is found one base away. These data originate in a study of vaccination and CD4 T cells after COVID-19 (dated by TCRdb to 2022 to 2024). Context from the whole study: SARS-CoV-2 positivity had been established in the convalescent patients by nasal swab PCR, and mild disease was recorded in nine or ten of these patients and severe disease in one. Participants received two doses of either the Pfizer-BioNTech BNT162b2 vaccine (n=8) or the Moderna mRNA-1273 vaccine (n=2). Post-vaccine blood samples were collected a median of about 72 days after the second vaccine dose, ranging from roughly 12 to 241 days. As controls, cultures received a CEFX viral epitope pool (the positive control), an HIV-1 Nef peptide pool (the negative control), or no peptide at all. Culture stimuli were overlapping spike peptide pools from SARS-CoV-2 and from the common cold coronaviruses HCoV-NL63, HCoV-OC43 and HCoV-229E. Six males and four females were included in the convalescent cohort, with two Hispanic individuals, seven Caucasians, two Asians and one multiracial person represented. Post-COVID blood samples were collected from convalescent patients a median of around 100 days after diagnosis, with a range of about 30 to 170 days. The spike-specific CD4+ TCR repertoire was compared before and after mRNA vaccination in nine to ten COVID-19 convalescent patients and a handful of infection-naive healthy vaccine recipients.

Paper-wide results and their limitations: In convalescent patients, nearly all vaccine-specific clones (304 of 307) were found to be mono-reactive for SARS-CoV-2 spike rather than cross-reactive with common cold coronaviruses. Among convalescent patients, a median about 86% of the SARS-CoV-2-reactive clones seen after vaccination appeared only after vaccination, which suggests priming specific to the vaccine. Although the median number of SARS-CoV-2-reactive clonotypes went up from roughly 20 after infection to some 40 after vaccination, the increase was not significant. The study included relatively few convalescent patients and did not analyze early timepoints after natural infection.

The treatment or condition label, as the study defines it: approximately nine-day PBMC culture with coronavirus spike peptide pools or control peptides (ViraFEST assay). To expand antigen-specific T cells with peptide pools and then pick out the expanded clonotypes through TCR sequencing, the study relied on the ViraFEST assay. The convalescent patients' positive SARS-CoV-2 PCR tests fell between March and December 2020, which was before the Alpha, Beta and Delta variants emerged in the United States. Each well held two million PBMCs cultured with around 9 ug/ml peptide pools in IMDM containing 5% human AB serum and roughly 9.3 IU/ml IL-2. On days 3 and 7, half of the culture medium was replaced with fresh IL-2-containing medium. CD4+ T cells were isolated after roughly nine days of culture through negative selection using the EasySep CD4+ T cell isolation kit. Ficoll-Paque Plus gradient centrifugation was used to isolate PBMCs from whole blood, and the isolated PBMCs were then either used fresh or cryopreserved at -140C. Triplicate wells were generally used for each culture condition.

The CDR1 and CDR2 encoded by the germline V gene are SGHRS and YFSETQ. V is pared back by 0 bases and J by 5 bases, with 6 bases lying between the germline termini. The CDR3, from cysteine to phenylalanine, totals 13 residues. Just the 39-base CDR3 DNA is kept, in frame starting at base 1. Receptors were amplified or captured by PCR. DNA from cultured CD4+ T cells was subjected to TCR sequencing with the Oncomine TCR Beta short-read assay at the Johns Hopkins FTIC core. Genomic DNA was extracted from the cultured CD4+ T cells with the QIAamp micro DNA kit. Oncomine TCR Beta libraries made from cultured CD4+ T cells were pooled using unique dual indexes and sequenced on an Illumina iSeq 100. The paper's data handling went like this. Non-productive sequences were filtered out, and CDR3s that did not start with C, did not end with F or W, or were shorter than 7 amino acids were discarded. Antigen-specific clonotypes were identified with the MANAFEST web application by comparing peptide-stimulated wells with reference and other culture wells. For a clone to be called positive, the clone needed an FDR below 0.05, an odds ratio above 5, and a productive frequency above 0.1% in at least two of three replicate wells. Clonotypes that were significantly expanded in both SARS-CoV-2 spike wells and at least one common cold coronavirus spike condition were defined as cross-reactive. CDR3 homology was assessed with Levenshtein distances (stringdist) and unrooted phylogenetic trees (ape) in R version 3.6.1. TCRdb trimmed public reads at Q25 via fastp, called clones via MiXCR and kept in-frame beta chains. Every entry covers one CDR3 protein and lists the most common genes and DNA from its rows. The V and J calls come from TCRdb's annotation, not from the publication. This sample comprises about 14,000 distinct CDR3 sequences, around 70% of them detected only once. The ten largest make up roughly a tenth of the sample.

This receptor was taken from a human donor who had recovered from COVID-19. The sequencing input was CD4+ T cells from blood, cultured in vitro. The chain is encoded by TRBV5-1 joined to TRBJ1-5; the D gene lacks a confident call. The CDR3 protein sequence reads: CASSLDSYQPQHF. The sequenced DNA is TGCGCCAGCAGCTTGGATTCGTATCAGCCCCAGCATTTT.